The T cell receptor (beta chain) described here comes from a study of T-cell reconstitution after alpha-beta-depleted transplantation in children. This CDR3 is 17 amino acids long. Trimming shortened V by 1 base and J by 4 bases, and 19 bases separated the two germline ends. Germline-derived CDR1 and CDR2 are MGHDK and SYGVNS. This clonotype was picked up a small number of times. Preparing the TCRbeta library involved the use of unique molecular identifiers. TCRdb re-analysed the PCR reads in MiXCR, keeping a single row per CDR3 protein. There are 700,000 to 950,000 distinct CDR3 sequences in the sample; 16% occur only once, and roughly 4.8% lies in the top ten.

The input for sequencing was PBMCs, mostly from graft donor cells, taken 360 days after TCRalphabeta/CD19-depleted stem cell transplant. The genes are TRBV25-1 and TRBJ2-5; tentative D call: TRBD1 (5 bases). This sequence originates from a male patient under 18 who had a stem cell transplant for acute lymphoblastic leukemia, so the T cells may come from the graft donor. The CDR3 region is CASSEWPAGLVGETQYF. For the CDR3, the DNA is TGTGCCAGCAGTGAATGGCCGGCAGGGCTGGTTGGAGAGACCCAGTACTTC.